One T cell receptor (gamma chain) is described in this entry. Its antigen is currently unknown. A much larger clone is a single base away; this may be a read error. The germline V gene encodes CDR1 VTNTFY and CDR2 YDVSTARD (reference sequence). V lost 3 bases to trimming and J lost 3 bases; unmatched junction nucleotides: 8. The CDR3 loop spans 14 amino acids. Extracted RNA was reverse transcribed into cDNA. The CDR3 regions were amplified by multiplex PCR from V-gene primers to a constant-region primer. TCRdb re-processed the multiplex PCR reads using CATT. The sample records about 27,000 gamma-chain clones, roughly a fifth being singletons. The data stem from a study of Vδ1+ human thymocytes. Study outcomes and limitations: Thymic TRG and TRD repertoires appeared highly polyclonal. Around 20% of thymic delta-chain sequences were Vdelta2, with few Vdelta3, unlike blood Vdelta1+ controls. TRD repertoires were essentially private, unlike widely shared TRG clonotypes.

Alphabeta T cells were depleted, then CD3+ Vdelta1+ Vdelta2- thymocytes were FACS-sorted. Vdelta1+ thymocyte sorts reached between about 96% and 99.6% purity. This clonotype was obtained from a boy younger than two who had congenital heart surgery. Sequences were obtained from Vdelta1+ gamma-delta thymocytes from the thymus. Subset of the sample: FACS-sorted CD3+ TCRalphabeta- TCRVdelta1+ TCRVdelta2- thymocytes. The V gene is TRGV3, the J gene TRGJ1 or TRGJ2. CDR3 in DNA: TGTGCCACCTGGGACGGGCCCTTTTATTATAAGAAACTCTTT. This translates into CATWDGPFYYKKLF.